This paragraph covers one TCR beta chain sequence. The target antigen is unknown. This specimen belongs to a study of vaccination and CD4 T cells after COVID-19. Study-wide background: Every participant had a vaccine, which was either BNT162b2 or mRNA-1273, given in two doses. Post-COVID draws followed diagnosis by a median roughly 100 days (range 35 to 161). Post-vaccine sampling followed dose two by a median 72 days (range 14 to 241).

As for treatment: approximately 9-day PBMC culture with coronavirus spike peptide pools or control peptides (ViraFEST assay). The Oncomine TCR Beta short-read assay was what sequenced the DNA obtained from cultured CD4+ T cells. TCRdb called the PCR reads again in MiXCR, with one record for every CDR3 protein. Among 20,000 or so distinct CDR3 sequences, roughly 60% were seen once, and the ten largest hold around 6.6%. V lost 1 base, J lost 6 bases, and 7 bases lay in between. There are 14 residues in the CDR3. Germline V gene data show CDR1 as SGHVS and CDR2 as FQNEAQ. The chain links TRBV7-8 to TRBJ1-6; D might be TRBD1 (6 bases). The specimen comprised CD4+ T cells from blood, cultured in vitro, sampled before SARS-CoV-2 vaccination. The receptor was isolated from a human donor who had recovered from COVID-19. CDR3 DNA: TGTGCCAGCAGCTTAGTAGGGGGTAATTCACCCCTCCACTTT. Its translation is CASSLVGGNSPLHF. The variable domain in full, completed from reference TRBV7-8 and TRBJ1-6, reads GAGVSQSPRYKVAKRGQDVALRCDPISGHVSLFWYQQALGQGPEFLTYFQNEAQLDKSGLPSDRFFAERPEGSVSTLKIQRTQQEDSAVYLCASSLVGGNSPLHFGNGTRLTVT.